Following are 25 T cell receptor beta chains from one sample sequenced in a study of prognosis after radiotherapy for stage I lung cancer. Two-round multiplex PCR amplified TCR beta CDR3 from genomic DNA. Each TRBV and TRBJ gene had its own primer in the first PCR round. TCRdb re-called the multiplex PCR reads with MiXCR, one entry per CDR3 protein. Altogether some 11,000 distinct CDR3 sequences are present, roughly 51% being singletons, with the ten largest covering around 6.5%. The sample was PBMCs, taken before or after stereotactic body radiation therapy (not recorded which). Receptors were obtained from a donor over 45 with non-small cell lung cancer.

By proportion, this clonotype is medium-sized. This chain links TRBV6-1 with TRBJ1-5; TRBD1 is a possible D gene (5 bases). V was shortened by 6 bases and J by 1 base, with 10 bases between the two germline ends. From germline, CDR1 is MNHNS and CDR2 SASEGT. This CDR3 comprises 14 residues. The CDR3 DNA sequence: TGTGCCAGCAGGAGGGGCGGAAGCAATCAGCCCCAGCATTTT. Its translation: CASRRGGSNQPQHF.

The rearrangement joins TRBV7-2 to TRBJ2-7, with 7 bases lining up with TRBD1. The germline V gene encodes CDR1 SGHTA and CDR2 FQGNSA. The J segment lost 7 bases and the V segment lost 3 bases, leaving 12 bases of the junction unmatched. The CDR3 extends over 15 amino acids. CDR3 region: CASSFRTGHLGEQYF. CDR3 nucleotide sequence: TGTGCCAGCAGCTTTCGGACAGGACATCTAGGGGAGCAGTACTTC.

This clonotype has only one observation. The chain joins TRBV5-1 to TRBJ1-6; possibly TRBD1 for D (5 bases). Germline loops: CDR1 SGHRS, CDR2 YFSETQ. The V end lost 0 bases, the J end lost 8 bases, and 9 bases lay between the germline ends. The CDR3 spans 14 residues. CDR3 loop: CASSLAQGDSPLHF. The CDR3 DNA reads as TGCGCCAGCAGCTTGGCTCAGGGTGATTCACCCCTCCACTTT.

At least ten counts were recorded for this clonotype. The V gene is TRBV5-1, the J gene TRBJ2-5; 8 nucleotides line up with TRBD1. The CDR3 has 14 amino acids. Trimming took 3 bases from V and 2 from J; bases not matched to a gene: 3. Germline V lookup: CDR1 SGHRS, CDR2 YFSETQ. The CDR3 DNA follows: TGCGCCAGCAGCTCGACAGGGGTGCAAGAGACCCAGTACTTC. As protein: CASSSTGVQETQYF.

This sequence joins TRBV5-1 and TRBJ2-1; 7 bases are a match to TRBD2. This CDR3 region has 16 residues. Germline V gene data show CDR1 as SGHRS and CDR2 as YFSETQ. Trimming at V came to 7 bases and at J to 5 bases, leaving 15 bases not matched to a gene. The CDR3 nucleotides read TGCGCCAGCCGCCCCGTGGCGGGGGAGTTTGACAATGAGCAGTTCTTC. This encodes CASRPVAGEFDNEQFF.

By sample fraction, this clonotype is medium-sized. The chain couples TRBV2 to TRBJ1-1; 9 bases are shared with TRBD1. Germline V gives CDR1 SNHLY, CDR2 FYNNEI. The junction had 9 bases not matched to a gene; V was cut back by 2 bases and J by 5 bases. The CDR3 loop spans 16 amino acids. CDR3 bases: TGTGCCAGCAGTGAAAGCATGGGACAGGGCGGGACTGAAGCTTTCTTT. This encodes CASSESMGQGGTEAFF.

V and J are TRBV7-3 and TRBJ2-7; D possibly corresponds to TRBD2 (5 bases). The V end was cut by 2 bases, the J end by 12 bases, with 20 bases between. CDR3 length: 14 amino acids. Germline CDR1 and CDR2: SGHTA and FQGTGA. CDR3 residues: CASSLYPTSGWRYF. CDR3 nucleotides: TGTGCCAGCAGCTTATATCCCACGTCGGGGTGGAGGTACTTC.

This clonotype was counted ten times or more. The V call is TRBV10-3, the J call TRBJ2-5, with 13 bases fitting TRBD2. Germline loops: CDR1 ENHRY, CDR2 SYGVKD. The length of the CDR3 is 16 residues. Germline trimming cut 6 bases from V and 3 bases from J; bases unmatched to any gene: 7. CDR3 in DNA: TGTGCCATCAGGGATCCGGGACTAGCGGGGAAAGAGACCCAGTACTTC. This gives the protein CAIRDPGLAGKETQYF.

The CDR3 DNA sequence: TGTGCCAGCAGTTTTGGGACAGGGGGCTTTTACGAGCAGTACTTC. This gives the protein CASSFGTGGFYEQYF. The V call is TRBV12-3 or TRBV12-4, the J call TRBJ2-7; 12 bases agree with TRBD1. The CDR3 covers 15 residues. J gave up 4 bases and V 3 bases, and 4 bases lay outside the gene matches.

The sample holds a few counts of this clonotype. J is TRBJ2-2 and V is TRBV6-2 or TRBV6-3, with TRBD2 matching over 7 bases. Germline CDR1 MNHEY, CDR2 SVGEGT. The CDR3 spans 14 residues. V was pared by 7 bases and J by 3 bases, with 5 bases of the junction left unmatched. CDR3 region: CASKQGGDTGELFF. The CDR3 DNA reads as TGTGCCAGCAAGCAGGGAGGGGACACCGGGGAGCTGTTTTTT.

This clonotype appeared many times. This chain uses TRBV24-1 with TRBJ2-5; unclear D gene. Per the germline V gene, CDR1 is KGHDR and CDR2 is SFDVKD. V was shortened by 0 bases and J by 0 bases, with 1 base between the two germline ends. CDR3 length: 13 amino acids. The CDR3 reads CATSDLNQETQYF. The CDR3 region has the DNA TGTGCCACCAGTGATTTGAACCAAGAGACCCAGTACTTC.

The CDR3: CSARAGGPYEQYF. CDR3 nucleotides: TGCAGTGCCCGAGCGGGAGGGCCCTACGAGCAGTACTTC. The chain joins TRBV20-1 to TRBJ2-7; the match to TRBD2 covers 10 bases. CDR1 is DFQATT, CDR2 SNEGSKA, per germline (reference sequence). This CDR3 region has 13 residues. V was pared by 6 bases and J by 2 bases, with 4 bases of the junction left unmatched.

This sequence joins TRBV20-1 and TRBJ1-6; TRBD1 matches 8 bases. Germline CDR1 is DFQATT and CDR2 is SNEGSKA (reference sequence). This CDR3 contains 16 residues. With V trimmed by 3 bases and J by 11 bases, 15 bases remained unmatched. The CDR3 DNA follows: TGCAGTGCTAGGAGCTTGGTGACAGGGGAAAGCGCACCCCTCCACTTT. It encodes CSARSLVTGESAPLHF.

This clonotype was found many times. The chain recombines TRBV5-1 with TRBJ1-2, with D possibly matching TRBD1 (6 bases). There are 15 residues in the CDR3. From germline, CDR1 is SGHRS and CDR2 YFSETQ. V was shortened by 2 bases and J by 4 bases, with 15 bases between the two germline ends. CDR3 bases: TGCGCCAGCAGCTTCACAGGGATTGGGGGCTATGGCTACACCTTC. Amino acid sequence: CASSFTGIGGYGYTF.

This sequence joins TRBV14 and TRBJ2-2; tentative D call: TRBD1 (5 bases). The V gene's germline CDR1 is SGHDN and CDR2 FVKESK. The CDR3 covers 19 residues. V lost 0 bases and J lost 0, with 17 bases in between. CDR3 DNA: TGTGCCAGCAGCCAAGACCTTTTGGGGCAGAAGTCGAACACCGGGGAGCTGTTTTTT. It is translated as CASSQDLLGQKSNTGELFF.

As regards this clonotype: A read error may account for a junction end that differs from germline. The chain couples TRBV24-1 to TRBJ2-1; 7 positions agree with TRBD1. Germline assignment: CDR1 KGHDR and CDR2 SFDVKD. The CDR3 covers 16 residues. CDR3 coding DNA: TGTGCCACCAGTGATCCGATACAGGGGAACTACAATGATCAGTTCTTC. This translates into CATSDPIQGNYNDQFF.

The rearrangement uses TRBV20-1 and TRBJ2-7; TRBD1 or TRBD2 may be the D gene (6 bases each). The germline V gene has CDR1 DFQATT and CDR2 SNEGSKA (reference sequence). V was shortened by 3 bases and J by 7 bases, with 22 bases between the two germline ends. The CDR3 contains 15 residues. The CDR3 coding sequence is TGCAGTGCTAGTAGACAGGTGAACAACGCGGGGGAGCAGTACTTC. This codes for CSASRQVNNAGEQYF.

This clonotype was recorded at least ten times. This may stem from a read error, because a much larger clone lies one nucleotide away. The CDR3 does not close with the conserved phenylalanine or tryptophan, likely indicating a read error. Written as DNA, the CDR3 is TGCGCCAGCAGCTCTGTACAGGGCCTTGGAACCTACGAGCAGTACTCC. The encoded protein is CASSSVQGLGTYEQYS. This sequence joins TRBV5-1 and TRBJ2-7, with D possibly matching TRBD1 (6 bases). CDR1 is SGHRS and CDR2 is YFSETQ in the germline V gene. Trimming pared 3 bases from V and 2 bases from J, leaving 18 bases between. The CDR3 runs to 16 residues.

This clonotype is classed as medium-sized. The V gene is TRBV19, the J gene TRBJ2-5; TRBD2 matches at 10 bases. Germline CDR1 LNHDA, CDR2 SQIVND (reference sequence). CDR3 size: 16 residues. Unmatched junction bases numbered 5, after V lost 4 bases and J lost 0 bases. The CDR3 DNA reads as TGTGCCAGTAGTACCAGGACTAGCGGCTACCAAGAGACCCAGTACTTC. Translation gives CASSTRTSGYQETQYF.

The sample holds one count of this clonotype. The rearrangement uses TRBV5-5 and TRBJ1-1; D is possibly TRBD1 (5 bases). This CDR3 is built from 13 residues. The V and J ends lost 7 bases and 6 bases respectively, with 16 bases between them. CDR1 is SGHKS, CDR2 YYEKEE, per germline (reference sequence). The CDR3 is CASFSPGPAEAFF. The CDR3 DNA reads as TGTGCCAGCTTTTCCCCAGGGCCGGCTGAAGCTTTCTTT.

The chain uses TRBV5-1 and TRBJ1-1; D is unresolved. Trimming left V 0 bases short and J 2 bases short, with 5 bases between. This CDR3 is built from 13 residues. From germline, CDR1 is SGHRS and CDR2 YFSETQ. The CDR3: CASSLGGNTEAFF. CDR3 DNA: TGCGCCAGCAGCTTGGGCGGAAACACTGAAGCTTTCTTT. Full variable domain (missing parts from reference TRBV5-1 and TRBJ1-1): KAGVTQTPRYLIKTRGQQVTLSCSPISGHRSVSWYQQTPGQGLQFLFEYFSETQRNKGNFPGRFSGRQFSNSRSEMNVSTLELGDSALYLCASSLGGNTEAFFGQGTRLTVV.

The rearrangement uses TRBV9 and TRBJ2-5; 7 bases align to TRBD1. This CDR3 has 14 residues. V shed 4 bases, J shed 5 bases, and the junction held 8 bases outside the gene matches. Per germline, CDR1 SGDLS and CDR2 YYNGEE. CDR3 DNA sequence: TGTGCCAGCAGCTTAGAAGGGGGCTGGGAGACCCAGTACTTC. This encodes CASSLEGGWETQYF.

Comments on this clonotype: This likely traces to a read error, being one base from a far larger clone. The rearrangement joins TRBV6-4 to TRBJ1-1; weak D call: TRBD1 (5 bases). The CDR3 contains 18 residues. The germline gives CDR1 MRHNA, CDR2 SNTAGT. V lost 5 bases and J lost 4, with 26 bases in between. CDR3 in amino acids: CASSYDRRAVQRGTEAFF. CDR3 DNA sequence: TGTGCCAGCAGTTATGACCGAAGGGCAGTCCAGAGGGGCACTGAAGCTTTCTTT.

This clonotype is medium-sized (0.01 to 0.1%) by share. V usage is TRBV9 and J usage is TRBJ1-1, with D possibly TRBD1 on 5 matching bases. The germline CDR1 and CDR2 sequences are SGDLS and YYNGEE. The V gene lost 3 bases and the J gene lost 3 bases, with 12 bases spanning the gap. This CDR3 spans 14 amino acids. The DNA for the CDR3 is TGTGCCAGCAGCGGGGGTCAGGGTTACACTGAAGCTTTCTTT. Translating it yields CASSGGQGYTEAFF.

The rearrangement links TRBV27 to TRBJ2-7; D remains ambiguous. The CDR3 is made up of 14 amino acids. V was cut by 3 bases and J by 3 bases, with 12 bases left in between. CDR1 MNHEY and CDR2 SMNVEV come from the germline V gene (reference sequence). In DNA, the CDR3 is TGTGCCAGCAGTTTTATAGGCAGAGGCTACGAGCAGTACTTC. Its protein product is CASSFIGRGYEQYF.